These 17 T cell receptor beta chains originate from one sample sequenced in a study of blood T cell repertoires in COVID-19. The method was immunoSEQ multiplex PCR; TCRdb's version includes in-frame clones alone and lacks a portion of them. The sample yields 200,000 to 250,000 clones, approximately 84% seen once. Sequencing was performed on peripheral blood. These TCRs come from a woman aged 50 to 60 with active or convalescent COVID-19.

The rearrangement uses TRBV27 and TRBJ2-1, with 10 bases matching TRBD2. Trimming cost V 4 bases and J 3 bases; bases outside gene matches: 3. Germline loops: CDR1 MNHEY, CDR2 SMNVEV (reference sequence). The length of the CDR3 is 15 residues. CDR3 nucleotide sequence: TGTGCCAGCAGTTCTAGGACTAGCGGCTACAATGAGCAGTTCTTC. Its protein is CASSSRTSGYNEQFF.

This clone was recorded only once. The CDR3 reads CASSLRTGISPEAFF. CDR3 coding DNA: TGTGCCAGCAGTTTACGGACAGGGATCTCACCTGAAGCTTTCTTT. J is TRBJ1-1 and V is TRBV27; TRBD1 matches 8 bases. The CDR3 contains 15 residues. CDR1 is MNHEY and CDR2 is SMNVEV in the germline V gene (reference sequence). V lost 2 bases and J lost 6; bases outside the gene matches: 8.

The chain recombines TRBV7-3 with TRBJ1-6, with 9 bases aligning to TRBD1. Germline values: CDR1 SGHTA, CDR2 FQGTGA. The CDR3 has 15 amino acids. V dropped 5 bases and J dropped 8; count of bases not matched to a gene: 7. CDR3: CASSHTGGVDSPLHF. CDR3 DNA: TGTGCCAGCAGCCATACAGGGGGCGTTGATTCACCCCTCCACTTT.

This rearrangement joins TRBV5-1 to TRBJ2-3; a possible D gene is TRBD1 (5 bases). CDR1 is SGHRS, CDR2 YFSETQ, per germline. The germline V and J ends were trimmed by 6 bases and 0 bases, with 11 bases remaining between them. The CDR3 is 14 amino acids. The CDR3 nucleotides read TGCGCCAGCATACAGGACCCAAGCACAGATACGCAGTATTTT. Its protein is CASIQDPSTDTQYF.

This sequence joins TRBV11-2 and TRBJ1-2; 9 nucleotides agree with TRBD1. Germline loops: CDR1 SGHAT, CDR2 FQNNGV. This CDR3 comprises 13 residues. Losses at the gene ends were 9 bases for V and 4 bases for J; bases not matched to a gene: 6. CDR3 sequence reads: CASSTGGFYGYTF. The DNA of the CDR3 is TGTGCCAGTTCGACAGGGGGTTTCTATGGCTACACCTTC.

The rearrangement joins TRBV15 to TRBJ2-6, with D hard to call. This CDR3 is 16 amino acids long. V was pared by 3 bases and J by 0 bases, with 9 bases between. Germline CDR1 LNHNV, CDR2 YYDKDF (reference sequence). The CDR3 region has the DNA TGTGCCACCAGCAGCCCTACAGCCTCTGGGGCCAACGTCCTGACTTTC. Its protein product is CATSSPTASGANVLTF.

CDR3 sequence reads: CASSADSSLAGEKLFF. CDR3 coding DNA: TGTGCCAGCAGCGCCGACTCGAGTCTTGCCGGAGAAAAACTGTTTTTT. V usage is TRBV9 and J usage is TRBJ1-4; no definite D call. The CDR3 has 16 residues. Germline V gives CDR1 SGDLS, CDR2 YYNGEE. Trimming stripped 3 bases from V and 8 bases from J, with 20 bases between.

V is TRBV18 and J is TRBJ2-2; D is undetermined. V lost 6 bases, J lost 0 bases, and 8 bases lay in between. Germline V gene data show CDR1 as KGHSH and CDR2 as LQKENI. CDR3 size: 14 residues. In DNA, the CDR3 is TGTGCCAGCTCCCCTACAGCGAACACCGGGGAGCTGTTTTTT. Translation gives CASSPTANTGELFF.

The chain carries TRBV28 and TRBJ1-1; D is uncertain. Trimming shortened V by 2 bases and J by 4 bases, and 8 bases separated the two germline ends. The CDR3 covers 13 residues. Germline CDR1 reads MDHEN; CDR2 reads SYDVKM. CDR3 nucleotides: TGTGCCAGCAGTTTAAAGCCGGGCACTGAAGCTTTCTTT. Translation gives CASSLKPGTEAFF.

The chain carries TRBV19 and TRBJ1-5; 9 nucleotides match TRBD1. J gave up 6 bases and V 5 bases, and 5 bases lay outside the gene matches. This CDR3 spans 14 amino acids. CDR1 and CDR2 from the germline V gene are LNHDA and SQIVND (reference sequence). CDR3: CASSWGQGAQPQHF. DNA of the CDR3: TGTGCCAGTAGTTGGGGACAGGGTGCTCAGCCCCAGCATTTT.

The chain employs TRBV5-1 and TRBJ1-4; a weak D match, TRBD1 (6 bases). The CDR3 covers 14 residues. V was trimmed by 4 bases and J by 8 bases, leaving 15 bases between them. Per the germline V gene, CDR1 is SGHRS and CDR2 is YFSETQ. The CDR3 region has the DNA TGCGCCAGCAGCCCTGGAGGGGGAGGGGAAAAACTGTTTTTT. It yields the protein CASSPGGGGEKLFF.

The chain is built from TRBV29-1 and TRBJ2-1, with 9 bases lining up with TRBD2. V dropped 4 bases and J dropped 2; count of bases not matched to a gene: 3. Germline CDR1 SQVTM, CDR2 ANQGSEA. CDR3 size: 14 residues. CDR3 residues: CSVGSGGTYNEQFF. The CDR3, as DNA: TGCAGCGTTGGTAGCGGGGGAACCTACAATGAGCAGTTCTTC.

The chain couples TRBV28 to TRBJ1-2; 9 positions match TRBD1. Germline CDR1 and CDR2: MDHEN and SYDVKM. This CDR3 contains 14 residues. V shed 6 bases, J shed 7 bases, and the junction held 9 bases outside the gene matches. CDR3 coding DNA: TGTGCCAGCAGCCCTGACAGGGGGAGGGGTGGCTACACCTTC. This gives the protein CASSPDRGRGGYTF.

The CDR3 loop reads CASSSRALSYEQYF. The DNA for the CDR3 is TGTGCCAGCAGTTCGCGGGCCCTTTCCTACGAGCAGTACTTC. The chain uses TRBV6-6 and TRBJ2-7; a weak D match, TRBD2 (5 bases). The CDR3 runs to 14 residues. CDR1 is MNHNY, CDR2 SVGAGI, per germline (reference sequence). The V end lost 4 bases, the J end lost 1 base, and 11 bases lay between the germline ends.

The V and J genes are TRBV24-1 and TRBJ2-7; 7 nucleotides match TRBD1. J lost 3 bases, V lost 4 bases, and 5 bases had no gene match. This CDR3 spans 14 amino acids. The germline V gene has CDR1 KGHDR and CDR2 SFDVKD. The CDR3 DNA reads as TGTGCCACCAGTGAGACAGGGAAGAACTACGAGCAGTACTTC. Translating it yields CATSETGKNYEQYF.

As concerns this clone: Other nucleotide sequences in the sample specify the same CDR3. This chain uses TRBV10-3 with TRBJ2-5, with D possibly matching TRBD2 (5 bases). Trimming took off 4 bases at V and 5 bases at J, with 5 bases between the two ends. CDR1 and CDR2 from the germline V gene are ENHRY and SYGVKD. The CDR3 has 11 amino acids. CDR3 residues: CAISGGETQYF. In nucleotides, the CDR3 is TGTGCCATCAGTGGAGGGGAGACCCAGTACTTC.

The CDR3 nucleotides read TGTGCCTCCACAGGGGGGGCGGATCAGCCCCAGCATTTT. It encodes CASTGGADQPQHF. V gene TRBV18 combines with J gene TRBJ1-5; TRBD1 agrees at 8 bases. The CDR3 runs 13 residues. Trimming removed 11 bases from V and 5 bases from J; junction bases left unmatched: 8. Germline CDR1 is KGHSH and CDR2 is LQKENI.